What follows are 6 T cell receptor beta chains derived from one specimen sequenced in a study of blood T cell repertoires in COVID-19. Sequenced by immunoSEQ multiplex PCR; TCRdb stores in-frame clones only, minus some. The table has roughly 150,000 clones, over 80% seen once; the top ten hold about a tenth. The specimen was peripheral blood. Source of these receptors: a woman aged 80 or over with active or convalescent COVID-19.

The chain couples TRBV6-6 to TRBJ1-3; D remains unclear. The CDR3 spans 14 residues. Trimming removed 6 bases at V and 1 base at J, with 10 bases between. The germline V gene encodes CDR1 MNHNY and CDR2 SVGAGI (reference sequence). The CDR3 bases are TGTGCCAGCAGCCACGCGGGGTCTGGAAACACCATATATTTT. It codes for CASSHAGSGNTIYF.

This chain uses TRBV7-9 with TRBJ1-2; D perhaps matches TRBD1 (6 bases). This CDR3 is 15 amino acids long. CDR1 is SEHNR and CDR2 is FQNEAQ in the germline V gene (reference sequence). The germline V and J ends were trimmed by 7 bases and 8 bases, with 23 bases remaining between them. The CDR3 reads CASTGGEGDQLGYTF. The CDR3 DNA sequence: TGTGCCAGCACCGGAGGGGAGGGGGACCAGCTCGGCTACACCTTC.

The CDR3 DNA follows: TGTGCCAGCAGCCTACAGGTCGCTATTGGAAACGAGCAGTACTTC. Encoded protein: CASSLQVAIGNEQYF. The J gene is TRBJ2-7, the V gene TRBV3-1 (or the pseudogene TRBV3-2), with D maybe TRBD1 (5 bases). V lost 4 bases to trimming and J lost 5 bases, with 18 bases between them. Germline assignment: CDR1 LGHDT and CDR2 YNNKEL (reference sequence). The CDR3 is made up of 15 amino acids.

This clone came up once. The chain employs TRBV19 and TRBJ1-2, with 7 bases aligning to TRBD1. The V gene end was trimmed by 6 bases and the J gene end by 2 bases; junction bases not matched to a gene: 9. The CDR3 runs 15 residues. Germline CDR1 LNHDA, CDR2 SQIVND (reference sequence). The CDR3 here is CASSTQGFTNYGYTF. DNA for the CDR3: TGTGCCAGTAGCACACAGGGGTTCACGAACTATGGCTACACCTTC.

This sequence joins TRBV5-4 and TRBJ1-2; TRBD1 agrees at 7 bases. The germline CDR1 and CDR2 sequences are SGHNT and YYREEE (reference sequence). The CDR3 extends over 15 amino acids. Unmatched junction bases numbered 8, after V lost 4 bases and J lost 2 bases. The CDR3 region is CASSQDPQGNYGYTF. CDR3 coding DNA: TGTGCCAGCAGCCAAGATCCACAGGGGAACTATGGCTACACCTTC. The full variable domain, rest sourced from reference TRBV5-4 and TRBJ1-2, is ETGVTQSPTHLIKTRGQQVTLRCSSQSGHNTVSWYQQALGQGPQFIFQYYREEENGRGNFPPRFSGLQFPNYSSELNVNALELDDSALYLCASSQDPQGNYGYTFGSGTRLTVV.

This chain connects TRBV19 to TRBJ1-2, with D possibly TRBD1 on 6 matching bases. From germline, CDR1 is LNHDA and CDR2 SQIVND (reference sequence). V was cut by 7 bases and J by 5 bases, with 20 bases left in between. CDR3 length: 15 residues. CDR3 bases: TGTGCCAGTACCTCCCCGCGGGGGCCAATTTATGGCTACACCTTC. This sequence encodes CASTSPRGPIYGYTF.